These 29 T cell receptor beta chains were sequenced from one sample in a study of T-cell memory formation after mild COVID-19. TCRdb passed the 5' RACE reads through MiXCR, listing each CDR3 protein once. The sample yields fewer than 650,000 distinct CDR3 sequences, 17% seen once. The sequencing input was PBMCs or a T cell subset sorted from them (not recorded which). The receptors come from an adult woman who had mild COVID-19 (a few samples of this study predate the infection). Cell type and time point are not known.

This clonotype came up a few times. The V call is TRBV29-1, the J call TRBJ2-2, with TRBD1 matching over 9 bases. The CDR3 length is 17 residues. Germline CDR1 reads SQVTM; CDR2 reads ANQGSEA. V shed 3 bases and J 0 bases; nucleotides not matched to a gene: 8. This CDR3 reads CSVEWWGQGTNTGELFF. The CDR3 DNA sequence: TGCAGCGTTGAGTGGTGGGGACAGGGCACGAACACCGGGGAGCTGTTTTTT.

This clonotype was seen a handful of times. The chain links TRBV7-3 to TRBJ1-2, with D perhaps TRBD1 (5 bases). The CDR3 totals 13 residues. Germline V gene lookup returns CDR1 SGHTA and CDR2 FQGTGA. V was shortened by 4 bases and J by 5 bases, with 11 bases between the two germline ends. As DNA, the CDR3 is TGTGCCAGCAGCTACAACAGGAGTTATGGCTACACCTTC. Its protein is CASSYNRSYGYTF.

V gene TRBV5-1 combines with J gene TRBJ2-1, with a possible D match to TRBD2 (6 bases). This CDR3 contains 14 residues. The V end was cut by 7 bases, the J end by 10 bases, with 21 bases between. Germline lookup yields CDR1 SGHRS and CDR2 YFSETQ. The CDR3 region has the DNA TGCGCCAGCGTTACTGGGGCGGCGGCGGGGGAGCAGTTCTTC. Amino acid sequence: CASVTGAAAGEQFF.

Here the CDR3 reads CASSPDSDTEAFF. The CDR3 DNA is TGTGCCAGCAGCCCCGACAGTGACACTGAAGCTTTCTTT. J is TRBJ1-1 and V is TRBV5-5, with D maybe TRBD1 (5 bases). Germline CDR1 and CDR2: SGHKS and YYEKEE (reference sequence). This CDR3 is built from 13 residues. Trimming left V 4 bases short and J 3 bases short, with 10 bases between.

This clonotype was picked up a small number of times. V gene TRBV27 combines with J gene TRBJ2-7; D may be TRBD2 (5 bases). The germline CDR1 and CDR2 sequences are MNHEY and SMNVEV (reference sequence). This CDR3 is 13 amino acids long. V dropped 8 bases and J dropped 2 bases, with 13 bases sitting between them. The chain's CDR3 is CASLPLGTYEQYF. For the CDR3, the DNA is TGTGCCAGCCTCCCACTAGGTACCTACGAGCAGTACTTC.

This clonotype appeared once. The CDR3 protein is CATKTVGRDGYTF. CDR3 nucleotides: TGTGCCACCAAGACAGTTGGGAGGGATGGCTACACCTTC. The rearrangement uses TRBV6-5 and TRBJ1-2; possibly TRBD1 for D (5 bases). Germline loops: CDR1 MNHEY, CDR2 SVGAGI. This CDR3 region has 13 residues. V shed 10 bases and J shed 6 bases, with 18 bases lying between them.

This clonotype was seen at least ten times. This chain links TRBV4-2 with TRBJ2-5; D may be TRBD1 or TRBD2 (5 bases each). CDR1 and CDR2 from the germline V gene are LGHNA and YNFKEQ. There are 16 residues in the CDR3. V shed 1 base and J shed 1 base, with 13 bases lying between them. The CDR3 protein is CASSQGGGRVQETQYF. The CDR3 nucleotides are TGTGCCAGCAGCCAAGGGGGCGGGCGGGTCCAAGAGACCCAGTACTTC.

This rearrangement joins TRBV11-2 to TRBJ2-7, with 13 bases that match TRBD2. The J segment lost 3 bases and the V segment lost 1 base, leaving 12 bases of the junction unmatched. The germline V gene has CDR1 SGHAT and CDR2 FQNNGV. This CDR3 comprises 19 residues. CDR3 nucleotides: TGTGCCAGCAGCTTAGGACTAGCGGGAGGAAGGGGGTCCAGCTACGAGCAGTACTTC. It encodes CASSLGLAGGRGSSYEQYF. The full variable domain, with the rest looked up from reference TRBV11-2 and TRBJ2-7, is EAGVAQSPRYKIIEKRQSVAFWCNPISGHATLYWYQQILGQGPKLLIQFQNNGVVDDSQLPKDRFSAERLKGVDSTLKIQPAKLEDSAVYLCASSLGLAGGRGSSYEQYFGPGTRLTVT.

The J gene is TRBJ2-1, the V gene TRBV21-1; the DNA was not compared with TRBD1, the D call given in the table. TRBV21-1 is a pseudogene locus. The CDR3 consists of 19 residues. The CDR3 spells CATTHEDRGSGLDHDEQFF. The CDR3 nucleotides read TGTGCCACTACACATGAGGACAGGGGATCTGGGTTGGACCACGATGAGCAGTTCTTC.

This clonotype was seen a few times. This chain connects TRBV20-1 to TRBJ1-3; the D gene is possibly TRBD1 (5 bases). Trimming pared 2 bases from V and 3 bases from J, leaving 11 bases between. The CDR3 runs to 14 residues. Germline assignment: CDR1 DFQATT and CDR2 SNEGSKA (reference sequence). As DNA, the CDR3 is TGCAGTGCTAGACAGGGCGGAAATGGAAACACCATATATTTT. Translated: CSARQGGNGNTIYF.

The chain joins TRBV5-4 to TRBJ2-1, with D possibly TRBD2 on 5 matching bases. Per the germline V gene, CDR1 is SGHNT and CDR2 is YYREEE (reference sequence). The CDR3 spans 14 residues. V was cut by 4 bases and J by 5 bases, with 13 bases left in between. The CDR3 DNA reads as TGTGCCAGCAGCACTAGGACCCTCGACAATGAGCAGTTCTTC. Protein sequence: CASSTRTLDNEQFF.

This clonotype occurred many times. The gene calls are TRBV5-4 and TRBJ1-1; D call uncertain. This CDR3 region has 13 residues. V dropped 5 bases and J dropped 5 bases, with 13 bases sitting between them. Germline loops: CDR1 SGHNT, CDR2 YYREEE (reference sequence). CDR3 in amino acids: CASRGWQETEAFF. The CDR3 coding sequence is TGTGCCAGCAGGGGGTGGCAGGAGACTGAAGCTTTCTTT.

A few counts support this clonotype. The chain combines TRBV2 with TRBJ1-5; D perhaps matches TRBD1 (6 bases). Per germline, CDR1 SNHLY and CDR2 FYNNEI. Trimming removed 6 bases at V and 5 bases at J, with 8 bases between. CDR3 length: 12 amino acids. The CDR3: CASSPGDQPQHF. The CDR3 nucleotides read TGTGCCAGCAGCCCAGGGGATCAGCCCCAGCATTTT.

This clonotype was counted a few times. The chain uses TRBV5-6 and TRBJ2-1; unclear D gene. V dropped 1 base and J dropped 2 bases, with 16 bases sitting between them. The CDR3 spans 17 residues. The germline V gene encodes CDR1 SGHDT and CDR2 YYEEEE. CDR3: CASSLNGGAAAYNEQFF. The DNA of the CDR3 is TGTGCCAGCAGCTTGAACGGTGGTGCGGCGGCCTACAATGAGCAGTTCTTC.

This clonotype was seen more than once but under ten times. The chain's CDR3 is CASSRDREEQYF. CDR3 nucleotides: TGTGCCAGTAGTAGGGACAGGGAGGAGCAGTACTTC. The V gene is TRBV19, the J gene TRBJ2-7; 9 bases match TRBD1. The J segment lost 7 bases and the V segment lost 4 bases, leaving 2 bases of the junction unmatched. The CDR3 has 12 amino acids. Per germline, CDR1 LNHDA and CDR2 SQIVND (reference sequence). Full variable domain (remainder filled in from reference TRBV19 and TRBJ2-7): DGGITQSPKYLFRKEGQNVTLSCEQNLNHDAMYWYRQDPGQGLRLIYYSQIVNDFQKGDIAEGYSVSREKKESFPLTVTSAQKNPTAFYLCASSRDREEQYFGPGTRLTVT.

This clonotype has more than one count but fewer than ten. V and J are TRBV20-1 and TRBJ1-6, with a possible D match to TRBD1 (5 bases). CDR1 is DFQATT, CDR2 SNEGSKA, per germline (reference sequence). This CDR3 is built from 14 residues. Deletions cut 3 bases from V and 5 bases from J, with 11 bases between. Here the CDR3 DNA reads TGCAGTGCTAGCCGGGACGAAAATAATTCACCCCTCCACTTT. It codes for CSASRDENNSPLHF.

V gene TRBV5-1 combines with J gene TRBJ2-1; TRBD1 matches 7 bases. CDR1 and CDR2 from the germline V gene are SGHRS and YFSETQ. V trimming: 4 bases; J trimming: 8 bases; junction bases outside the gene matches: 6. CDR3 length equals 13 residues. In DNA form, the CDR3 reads TGCGCCAGCAGCGCGACAGGGCCCTATGAGCAGTTCTTC. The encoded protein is CASSATGPYEQFF.

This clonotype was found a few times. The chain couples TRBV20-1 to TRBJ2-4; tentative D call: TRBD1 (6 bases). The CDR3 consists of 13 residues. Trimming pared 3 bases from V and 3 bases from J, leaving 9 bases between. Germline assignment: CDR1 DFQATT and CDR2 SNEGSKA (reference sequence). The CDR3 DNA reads TGCAGTGCTAGTGGGGGCGGCAAAAACATTCAGTACTTC. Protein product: CSASGGGKNIQYF.

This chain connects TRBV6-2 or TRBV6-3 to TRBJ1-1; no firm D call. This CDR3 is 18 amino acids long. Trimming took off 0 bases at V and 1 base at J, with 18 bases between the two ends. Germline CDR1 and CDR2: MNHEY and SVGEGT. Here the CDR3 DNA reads TGTGCCAGCAGTTACTCGATAGTAAAAGGGCATTGGAACACTGAAGCTTTCTTT. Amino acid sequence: CASSYSIVKGHWNTEAFF.

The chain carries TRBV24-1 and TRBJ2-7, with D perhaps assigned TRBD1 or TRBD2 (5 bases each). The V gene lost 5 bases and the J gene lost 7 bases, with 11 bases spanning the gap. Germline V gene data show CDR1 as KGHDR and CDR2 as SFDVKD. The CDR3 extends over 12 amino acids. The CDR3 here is CATSGGPGEQYF. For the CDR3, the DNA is TGTGCCACCAGTGGCGGGCCAGGGGAGCAGTACTTC.

CDR3 in DNA: TGTGCCAGCAGCAAGACGGGACCCACAGATACGCAGTATTTT. Protein sequence: CASSKTGPTDTQYF. J is TRBJ2-3 and V is TRBV27; tentatively, D is TRBD1 or TRBD2 (5 bases each). The CDR3 extends over 14 amino acids. Looked up from germline, CDR1 is MNHEY and CDR2 is SMNVEV (reference sequence). V lost 6 bases, J lost 2 bases, and 12 bases lay in between.

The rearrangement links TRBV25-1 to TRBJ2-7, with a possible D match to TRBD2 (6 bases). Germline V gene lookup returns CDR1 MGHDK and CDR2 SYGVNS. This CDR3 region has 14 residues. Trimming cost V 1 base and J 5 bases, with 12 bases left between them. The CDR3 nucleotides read TGTGCCAGCAGTGAATGGAGCAGGGAGGACGAGCAGTACTTC. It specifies CASSEWSREDEQYF.

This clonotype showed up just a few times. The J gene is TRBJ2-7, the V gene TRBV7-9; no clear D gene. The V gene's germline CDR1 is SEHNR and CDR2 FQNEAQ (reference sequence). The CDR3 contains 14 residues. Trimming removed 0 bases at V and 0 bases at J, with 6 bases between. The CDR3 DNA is TGTGCCAGCAGCTTAGCAATAGCCTCCTACGAGCAGTACTTC. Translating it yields CASSLAIASYEQYF. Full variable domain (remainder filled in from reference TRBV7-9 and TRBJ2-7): DTGVSQNPRHKITKRGQNVTFRCDPISEHNRLYWYRQTLGQGPEFLTYFQNEAQLEKSRLLSDRFSAERPKGSFSTLEIQRTEQGDSAMYLCASSLAIASYEQYFGPGTRLTVT.

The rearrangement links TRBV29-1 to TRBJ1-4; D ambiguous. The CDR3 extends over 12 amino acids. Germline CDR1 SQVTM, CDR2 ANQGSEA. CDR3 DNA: TGCGGATGGGGAAGGACTAATGAAAAACTGTTTTTT. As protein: CGWGRTNEKLFF.

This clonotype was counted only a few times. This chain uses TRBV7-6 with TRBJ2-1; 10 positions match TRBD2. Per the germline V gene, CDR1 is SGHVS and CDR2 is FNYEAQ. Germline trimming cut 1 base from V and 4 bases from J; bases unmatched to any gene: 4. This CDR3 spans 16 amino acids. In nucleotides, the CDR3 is TGTGCCAGCAGCTTAGTCCCGGGACTAGCGTACAATGAGCAGTTCTTC. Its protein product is CASSLVPGLAYNEQFF.

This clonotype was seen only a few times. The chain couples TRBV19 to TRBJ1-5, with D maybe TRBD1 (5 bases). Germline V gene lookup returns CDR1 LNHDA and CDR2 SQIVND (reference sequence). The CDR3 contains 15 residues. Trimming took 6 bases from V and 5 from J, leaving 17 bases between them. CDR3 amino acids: CASSIPGTYYQPQHF. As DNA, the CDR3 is TGTGCCAGTAGCATCCCCGGGACTTATTATCAGCCCCAGCATTTT.

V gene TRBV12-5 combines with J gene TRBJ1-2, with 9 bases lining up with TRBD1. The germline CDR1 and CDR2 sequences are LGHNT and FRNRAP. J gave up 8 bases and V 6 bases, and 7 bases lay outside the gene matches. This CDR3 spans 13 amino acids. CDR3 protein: CASGTGQGEGYTF. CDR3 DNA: TGTGCTAGTGGCACGGGACAGGGTGAAGGCTACACCTTC.

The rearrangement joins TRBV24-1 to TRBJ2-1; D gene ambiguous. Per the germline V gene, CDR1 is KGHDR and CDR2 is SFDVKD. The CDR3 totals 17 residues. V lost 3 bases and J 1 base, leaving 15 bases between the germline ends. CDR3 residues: CATSDPSSGASYNEQFF. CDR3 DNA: TGTGCCACCAGTGATCCCTCTTCCGGCGCGTCCTACAATGAGCAGTTCTTC.

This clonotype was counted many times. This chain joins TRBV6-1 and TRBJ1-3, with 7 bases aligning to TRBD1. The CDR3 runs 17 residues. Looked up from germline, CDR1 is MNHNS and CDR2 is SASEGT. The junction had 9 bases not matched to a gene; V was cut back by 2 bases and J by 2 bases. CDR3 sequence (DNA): TGTGCCAGCAGTGAAAATCCCGGGACAGCAACTGGAAACACCATATATTTT. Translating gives CASSENPGTATGNTIYF.